These T cell receptor beta chains were read from a single sample in a study of shared clonotypes between healthy human individuals. TCRdb's table, derived via immunoSEQ multiplex PCR, lists solely in-frame clones and lacks some. Found here are about 2.4 million clones, over 85% of them singletons; the top ten hold 0.36%. The material sequenced was naive CD4+ T cells from PBMCs. The source is a man younger than 30 in good health. Some clones in this sample may be carry-over from other donors' samples. CDR3s include the opening cysteine and the closing phenylalanine or tryptophan. D genes are given only for firm matches. A row's size may be missing; if present it is once, few, many or a size class.

j_call d_call clone_size v_call cdr3_aa cdr3_nt
TRBJ2-6 TRBD2 once TRBV7-9 CASGLAGGSGANVLTF TGTGCCAGCGGACTAGCGGGAGGTTCTGGGGCCAACGTCCTGACTTTC
TRBJ2-7 NA few TRBV7-8 CASSFLRYSPYEQYF TGTGCCAGCAGTTTCCTCCGCTACTCACCCTACGAGCAGTACTTC
TRBJ1-1 NA once TRBV11-2 CASSFGLSGPYTEAFF TGTGCCAGCAGCTTCGGGTTGTCGGGCCCCTACACTGAAGCTTTCTTT
TRBJ2-7 TRBD2 NA TRBV11-3 CASSSTGTSGSKRYEQYF TGTGCCAGCAGCTCTACCGGGACTAGCGGGAGTAAAAGATACGAGCAGTACTTC
TRBJ1-4 TRBD1 NA TRBV29-1 CSVEEGGSREKLFF TGCAGCGTTGAAGAAGGGGGCTCGCGGGAAAAACTGTTTTTT
TRBJ1-4 NA NA TRBV9 CASSPEQGRGTNEKLFF TGTGCCAGCAGCCCCGAACAAGGACGGGGCACTAATGAAAAACTGTTTTTT
TRBJ2-1 TRBD2 NA TRBV5-4 CASSETSGMYNEQFF TGTGCCAGCAGCGAGACTAGCGGGATGTACAATGAGCAGTTCTTC
TRBJ1-1 TRBD1 NA TRBV6-1 CASSGRTGNTEAFF TGTGCCAGCAGTGGTCGGACAGGGAACACTGAAGCTTTCTTT
TRBJ2-3 NA NA TRBV11-2 CASSRAGITDTQYF TGTGCCAGCAGCCGGGCCGGGATCACAGATACGCAGTATTTT
TRBJ2-7 TRBD2 NA TRBV9 CASSAEPSGRTYEQYF TGTGCCAGCAGCGCCGAACCTAGCGGGAGAACCTACGAGCAGTACTTC
TRBJ2-7 TRBD1 NA TRBV27 CASRETGGVYEQYF TGTGCCAGCAGGGAGACAGGGGGCGTCTACGAGCAGTACTTC
TRBJ2-4 TRBD2 NA TRBV9 CASSSGLAGLAKNIQYF TGTGCCAGCAGCTCGGGACTAGCGGGCCTAGCCAAAAACATTCAGTACTTC
TRBJ2-2 NA NA TRBV29-1 CSVIRDTAGELFF TGCAGCGTGATCCGGGACACTGCCGGGGAGCTGTTTTTT
TRBJ1-2 NA few TRBV7-9 CASSLTSDYGYTF TGTGCCAGCAGCTTAACGTCAGACTATGGCTACACCTTC
TRBJ1-2 NA NA TRBV6-5 CASSYRGYGYTF TGTGCCAGCAGTTACAGGGGCTATGGCTACACCTTC
TRBJ1-5 TRBD1 NA TRBV15 CATSSRQGYQPQHF TGTGCCACCAGCAGCCGACAGGGCTATCAGCCCCAGCATTTT
TRBJ2-3 NA once TRBV4-1 CASSQGARGTDTQYF TGCGCCAGCAGCCAAGGAGCCAGGGGCACAGATACGCAGTATTTT
TRBJ2-7 TRBD1 NA TRBV5-1 CASSLAGDSSYEQYF TGCGCCAGCAGCTTGGCCGGGGACAGCTCCTACGAGCAGTACTTC
TRBJ2-3 NA NA TRBV5-4 CASSPRPAVPTSTDTQYF TGTGCCAGCAGCCCTAGACCAGCGGTCCCCACTAGCACAGATACGCAGTATTTT
TRBJ2-7 TRBD2 NA TRBV23-1 CASRRGDEQYF TGCGCCAGCAGACGGGGGGACGAGCAGTACTTC
TRBJ2-1 TRBD2 NA TRBV6-1 CASSGPTSGRAYEQFF TGTGCCAGCAGTGGACCAACTAGCGGGAGGGCCTATGAGCAGTTCTTC
TRBJ2-7 NA NA TRBV30 CAWSVGTLYEQYF TGTGCCTGGAGTGTGGGTACCCTCTACGAGCAGTACTTC
TRBJ2-2 TRBD2 NA TRBV7-2 CASSPVGSGSAGELFF TGTGCCAGCAGCCCCGTCGGTAGCGGGAGTGCCGGGGAGCTGTTTTTT
TRBJ2-2 NA NA TRBV28 CASRAGTLHTGELFF TGTGCCAGCAGAGCCGGGACACTTCACACCGGGGAGCTGTTTTTT
TRBJ1-2 NA once TRBV19 CASNNARGFDGYTF TGTGCCAGTAATAATGCCAGGGGTTTCGATGGCTACACCTTC
TRBJ1-4 NA NA TRBV29-1 CSVGEDEKLFF TGCAGCGTGGGGGAGGATGAAAAACTGTTTTTT
TRBJ1-1 NA NA TRBV4-1 CASSQDMMNTEAFF TGCGCCAGCAGCCAAGATATGATGAACACTGAAGCTTTCTTT
TRBJ1-5 NA NA TRBV19 CASSIVGRASNQPQHF TGTGCCAGTAGTATTGTGGGGAGGGCGAGCAATCAGCCCCAGCATTTT
TRBJ1-1 NA NA TRBV5-1 CASSLVAGQNTEAFF TGCGCCAGCAGCTTGGTAGCTGGGCAGAACACTGAAGCTTTCTTT
TRBJ2-7 NA NA TRBV11-1 CASSLQTGNYEQYF TGTGCCAGCAGCCTCCAGACTGGGAACTACGAGCAGTACTTC
TRBJ1-1 NA NA TRBV5-1 CASSTTDRTEAFF TGCGCCAGCAGCACCACGGACCGGACTGAAGCTTTCTTT
TRBJ1-4 TRBD1 NA TRBV28 CASGSLEGGGEKLFF TGTGCCAGCGGATCATTAGAGGGAGGGGGCGAAAAACTGTTTTTT
TRBJ2-7 TRBD2 once TRBV6-4 CASSPGTREQYF TGTGCCAGCAGTCCCGGGACTAGAGAGCAGTACTTC
TRBJ2-3 TRBD2 once TRBV9 CASSVEGLARVDTQYF TGTGCCAGCAGCGTAGAGGGACTAGCAAGAGTAGATACGCAGTATTTT
TRBJ1-5 NA NA TRBV6-6 CASTPWKGGGQPQHF TGTGCCAGCACCCCGTGGAAGGGAGGGGGTCAGCCCCAGCATTTT
TRBJ2-5 NA NA TRBV19 CASSTARETQYF TGTGCCAGTAGTACCGCACGGGAGACCCAGTACTTC
TRBJ2-3 TRBD2 once TRBV18 CASSPPLAGAHTDTQYF TGTGCCAGCTCACCACCGCTAGCGGGAGCCCACACAGATACGCAGTATTTT
TRBJ2-7 NA once TRBV6-1 CASSEGLGLFYEQYF TGTGCCAGCAGTGAAGGGCTCGGACTCTTCTACGAGCAGTACTTC
TRBJ1-1 TRBD1 NA TRBV28 CASSPYWGTGGGNTEAFF TGTGCCAGCAGTCCCTATTGGGGTACAGGGGGAGGGAACACTGAAGCTTTCTTT
TRBJ2-4 TRBD2 NA TRBV5-1 CASSLEAGGPGGIQYF TGCGCCAGCAGCTTGGAGGCGGGAGGGCCTGGGGGCATTCAGTACTTC
TRBJ2-1 TRBD2 NA TRBV5-1 CASSLLPSGGYNEQFF TGCGCCAGCAGCTTGCTCCCTAGCGGGGGTTACAATGAGCAGTTCTTC
TRBJ1-2 NA NA TRBV5-1 CASSQNSQANYGYTF TGCGCCAGCAGCCAAAACTCACAGGCAAACTATGGCTACACCTTC